Listed below are T cell receptor beta chains from one sample, sequenced in a study of neoadjuvant nivolumab and ipilimumab in lung cancer. Generated by immunoSEQ multiplex PCR, the TCRdb table keeps only in-frame clones and is missing some. The data show about 18,000 clones, around 87% seen once. Sequencing was performed on peripheral blood, taken before neoadjuvant nivolumab, alone or with ipilimumab. These receptors originate from an adult with non-small cell lung cancer. Both conserved end residues are part of each CDR3. The D gene is left open where the match is weak. Not every row has a clone size; where given, it reads once, few, many or a size class.

j_call: TRBJ2-7
d_call: TRBD1
v_call: TRBV5-8
clone_size: NA
cdr3_nt: TGTGCCAGGGATAGGGGGCCAGGGGAGCAGTACTTC
cdr3_aa: CARDRGPGEQYF

j_call: TRBJ2-7
d_call: NA
v_call: TRBV5-4
clone_size: NA
cdr3_nt: TGTGCCAGCAGTCCATCTAGCGTCAACGAGCAGTACTTC
cdr3_aa: CASSPSSVNEQYF

j_call: TRBJ2-1
d_call: TRBD2
v_call: TRBV9
clone_size: NA
cdr3_nt: TGTGCCAGCAGCGATAGGAACCCGGGGACTAGCGGGAGAGGTGCGGAAGACAATGAGCAGTTCTTC
cdr3_aa: CASSDRNPGTSGRGAEDNEQFF

j_call: TRBJ2-6
d_call: NA
v_call: TRBV7-9
clone_size: few
cdr3_nt: TGTGCCAGCAGCTTGGCTACCACTGGGGCCAACGTCCTGACTTTC
cdr3_aa: CASSLATTGANVLTF

j_call: TRBJ2-5
d_call: TRBD2
v_call: TRBV11-2
clone_size: once
cdr3_nt: TGTGCCAGCAGCTTAGAGGGGACTAGCGGGAGGGCCAGGGGTGGGACCCAGTACTTC
cdr3_aa: CASSLEGTSGRARGGTQYF

j_call: TRBJ1-2
d_call: TRBD1
v_call: TRBV28
clone_size: NA
cdr3_nt: TGTGCCAGCAGACGGGCGACAGGGGGATGGGGTGGCTACACCTTC
cdr3_aa: CASRRATGGWGGYTF

j_call: TRBJ2-7
d_call: NA
v_call: TRBV6-6
clone_size: NA
cdr3_nt: TGTGCCAGCACCTCAGGGGTTGGGAGGGGCGAGCAGTACTTC
cdr3_aa: CASTSGVGRGEQYF

j_call: TRBJ1-2
d_call: NA
v_call: TRBV6-6
clone_size: NA
cdr3_nt: TGTGCCAGCGCTGAGGGGGGGATTCTAGCTGGCTACACCTTC
cdr3_aa: CASAEGGILAGYTF

j_call: TRBJ2-1
d_call: NA
v_call: TRBV13
clone_size: NA
cdr3_nt: TGTGCCAGCAGCAAAGGCGGAAATGAGCAGTTCTTC
cdr3_aa: CASSKGGNEQFF

j_call: TRBJ2-2
d_call: NA
v_call: TRBV5-1
clone_size: NA
cdr3_nt: TGCGCCAGCAGCTGGGACACCGGGGAGCTGTTTTTT
cdr3_aa: CASSWDTGELFF

j_call: TRBJ2-2
d_call: TRBD2
v_call: TRBV4-2
clone_size: NA
cdr3_nt: TGTGCCAGCAGCCGGGGGAGCGGGAGTGGTGACGGGGAGCTGTTTTTT
cdr3_aa: CASSRGSGSGDGELFF

j_call: TRBJ2-7
d_call: TRBD2
v_call: TRBV29-1
clone_size: NA
cdr3_nt: TGCAGTGTATCTAGCGGGACGGGCTACGAGCAGTACTTC
cdr3_aa: CSVSSGTGYEQYF

j_call: TRBJ2-1
d_call: TRBD1
v_call: TRBV5-4
clone_size: NA
cdr3_nt: TGTGCCAGCAGCTTGGGACAGGGGGCCTACAATGAGCAGTTCTTC
cdr3_aa: CASSLGQGAYNEQFF

j_call: TRBJ2-7
d_call: TRBD2
v_call: TRBV5-1
clone_size: NA
cdr3_nt: TGCGCCAGCAGCTTGGTACTAGCGGGAAACTACGAGCAGTACTTC
cdr3_aa: CASSLVLAGNYEQYF

j_call: TRBJ2-3
d_call: NA
v_call: TRBV5-1
clone_size: few
cdr3_nt: TGCGCCAGCAGCCGGGCCCACTCGACGCAGAGCACAGATACGCAGTATTTT
cdr3_aa: CASSRAHSTQSTDTQYF

j_call: TRBJ2-3
d_call: TRBD2
v_call: TRBV5-1
clone_size: once
cdr3_nt: TGCGCCAGCAGACCTTTTAGCGGGGAGGATACAGATACGCAGTATTTT
cdr3_aa: CASRPFSGEDTDTQYF

j_call: TRBJ2-7
d_call: TRBD2
v_call: TRBV5-4
clone_size: few
cdr3_nt: TGTGCCAGCAGCTTGGCCTGGACTAGCGACGAGCAGTACTTC
cdr3_aa: CASSLAWTSDEQYF

j_call: TRBJ1-3
d_call: NA
v_call: TRBV6-5
clone_size: NA
cdr3_nt: TGTGCCAGCAGTTTGGTGGGGAGCGACGGAAACACCATATATTTT
cdr3_aa: CASSLVGSDGNTIYF

j_call: TRBJ2-1
d_call: NA
v_call: TRBV1
clone_size: NA
cdr3_nt: TGCACCAGCAGCCAAGACTGGGGGGGACTAGCGTGTGAGCAGTTCTTC
cdr3_aa: CTSSQDWGGLACEQFF

j_call: TRBJ1-1
d_call: TRBD1
v_call: TRBV5-1
clone_size: NA
cdr3_nt: TGCGCCAGCAGCCCAAGGGGGCTTCTAGTGAACACTGAAGCTTTCTTT
cdr3_aa: CASSPRGLLVNTEAFF

j_call: TRBJ2-5
d_call: TRBD1
v_call: TRBV5-1
clone_size: NA
cdr3_nt: TGCGCCAGCAGCTTGGTAGGACAGGTGGAAGAGACCCAGTACTTC
cdr3_aa: CASSLVGQVEETQYF

j_call: TRBJ2-7
d_call: TRBD1
v_call: TRBV11-2
clone_size: NA
cdr3_nt: TGTGCCAGCAGCTACACAGGGGGTCATGAGCAGTACTTC
cdr3_aa: CASSYTGGHEQYF

j_call: TRBJ2-5
d_call: TRBD2
v_call: TRBV9
clone_size: NA
cdr3_nt: TGTGCCAGCAGCGTAGCTGGTAGCGGGACCCAAGAGACCCAGTACTTC
cdr3_aa: CASSVAGSGTQETQYF

j_call: TRBJ2-2
d_call: NA
v_call: TRBV7-6
clone_size: NA
cdr3_nt: TGTGCCAGCAGCTTAAGAAGTAGCGGGAACACCGGGGAGCTGTTTTTT
cdr3_aa: CASSLRSSGNTGELFF

j_call: TRBJ2-1
d_call: NA
v_call: TRBV27
clone_size: NA
cdr3_nt: TGTGCCAGCAGTTTATCGGGAGTGTCCTACAATGAGCAGTTCTTC
cdr3_aa: CASSLSGVSYNEQFF

j_call: TRBJ2-1
d_call: NA
v_call: TRBV30
clone_size: NA
cdr3_nt: TGTGCCTGGATTGGCCTGCCCTCTCGGGGGCGAGGTTTTAATGAGCAGTTCTTC
cdr3_aa: CAWIGLPSRGRGFNEQFF

j_call: TRBJ2-7
d_call: NA
v_call: TRBV7-9
clone_size: NA
cdr3_nt: TGTGCCAGCGGGCCCCCGTGGAGGATGGCCTACGAGCAGTACTTC
cdr3_aa: CASGPPWRMAYEQYF

j_call: TRBJ2-3
d_call: NA
v_call: TRBV11-3
clone_size: few
cdr3_nt: TGTGCCAGCAGTGCGGGACCAGATACGCAGTATTTT
cdr3_aa: CASSAGPDTQYF